The 14 T cell receptor beta chains below all came from one sample that was sequenced in a study of blood T cells in healthy people across ages. Combining a sample-barcoded 5' primer with a J-beta primer mix, a second PCR ran for 7 to 11 cycles. Each CDR3 protein is one row after TCRdb ran MiXCR on the 5' RACE reads. The sample contains fewer than 2 million distinct CDR3 sequences, about two fifths of which appear only once. The sequenced material came from blood. These receptors came from a human donor in good health.

The chain joins TRBV6-2 or TRBV6-3 to TRBJ2-2, with TRBD1 as a possible D gene (6 bases). V was shortened by 6 bases and J by 2 bases, with 22 bases between the two germline ends. The CDR3 contains 18 residues. Germline lookup yields CDR1 MNHEY and CDR2 SVGEGT. The CDR3: CASRRARTAILNTGELFF. The CDR3 nucleotides read TGTGCCAGCAGGCGAGCAAGGACAGCCATACTTAACACCGGGGAGCTGTTTTTT.

Only a few counts were recorded for this clonotype. The V call is TRBV6-5, the J call TRBJ2-3; unclear D gene. Trimming removed 0 bases from V and 4 bases from J, with 8 bases in between. This CDR3 has 14 amino acids. Germline V CDR1 and CDR2: MNHEY, SVGAGI. CDR3 bases: TGTGCCAGCAGTTACTCGATGGAAGCAGATACGCAGTATTTT. The encoded protein is CASSYSMEADTQYF.

The V gene is TRBV4-3, the J gene TRBJ1-1; D may be TRBD1 (6 bases). In germline, CDR1 is LGHNA, CDR2 YSLEER. V was pared by 6 bases and J by 0 bases, with 14 bases between. There are 15 residues in the CDR3. The CDR3: CASRGSGGMNTEAFF. The CDR3 bases are TGCGCCAGCAGGGGTTCGGGGGGCATGAACACTGAAGCTTTCTTT.

This chain joins TRBV4-2 and TRBJ1-4; possibly TRBD1 for D (5 bases). This CDR3 spans 15 amino acids. Trimming removed 4 bases from V and 4 bases from J, with 13 bases in between. Germline lookup yields CDR1 LGHNA and CDR2 YNFKEQ. This chain's CDR3 is CASSPEGRINEKLFF. CDR3 in DNA: TGTGCCAGCAGCCCCGAGGGACGGATTAATGAAAAACTGTTTTTT.

This chain links TRBV7-3 with TRBJ2-3; tentatively, D is TRBD2 (7 bases). The CDR3 is made up of 12 amino acids. The ends were cut back, 5 bases at V and 13 bases at J, with 16 bases in the middle. Germline CDR1 SGHTA, CDR2 FQGTGA. The CDR3: CASSLLGGGKYF. The CDR3 DNA reads as TGTGCCAGCAGCCTATTAGGGGGGGGCAAGTATTTT.

The chain links TRBV6-5 to TRBJ2-4, with D possibly TRBD1 on 6 matching bases. The end of the DNA aligns better with TRBJ2-7, so the J call may be wrong. Germline loops: CDR1 MNHEY, CDR2 SVGAGI. The CDR3 is 14 residues long. The CDR3 region has the DNA TGTGCCAGCAGTGTTAAGGGACATATCTACGAGCAGTACTTC. This sequence encodes CASSVKGHIYEQYF.

The genes are TRBV7-2 and TRBJ1-1; D possibly corresponds to TRBD1 (6 bases). The CDR3 is made up of 14 amino acids. Trimming stripped 5 bases from V and 1 base from J, with 11 bases between. Germline V gene lookup returns CDR1 SGHTA and CDR2 FQGNSA. CDR3 residues: CASSAVQGNTEAFF. DNA of the CDR3: TGTGCCAGCAGCGCGGTACAGGGGAACACTGAAGCTTTCTTT.

This clonotype was counted once. The V call is TRBV7-6, the J call TRBJ2-1; D call uncertain. V lost 0 bases and J 1 base, leaving 13 bases between the germline ends. Germline V gene sequence: CDR1 SGHVS, CDR2 FNYEAQ. The CDR3 loop spans 17 amino acids. The CDR3 DNA is TGTGCCAGCAGCTTAGCGTACGGCTTAGAGTCCTACAATGAGCAGTTCTTC. Residues: CASSLAYGLESYNEQFF.

This rearrangement joins TRBV13 to TRBJ2-5; 7 bases are shared with TRBD2. Germline V CDR1 and CDR2: PRHDT, FYEKMQ (reference sequence). The junction had 9 bases not matched to a gene; V was cut back by 4 bases and J by 13 bases. This CDR3 is 12 amino acids long. CDR3: CASSWGRAGLYF. CDR3 nucleotide sequence: TGTGCCAGCAGCTGGGGACGAGCGGGGTTGTACTTC.

The V gene is TRBV10-2, the J gene TRBJ2-4; TRBD1 agrees at 9 bases. TRBJ2-7 explains the end of the DNA better; the J call may be wrong. In germline, CDR1 is WSHSY, CDR2 SAAADI. This CDR3 has 13 residues. The chain's CDR3 is CATQRDRVGEQYF. In nucleotides, the CDR3 is TGCGCCACGCAAAGGGACAGGGTCGGCGAGCAGTACTTC.

This clonotype was recorded a few times. The chain recombines TRBV10-3 with TRBJ1-1, with D tentatively TRBD1 (5 bases). The length of the CDR3 is 14 residues. CDR1 is ENHRY, CDR2 SYGVKD, per germline. Trimming stripped 8 bases from V and 6 bases from J, with 19 bases between. The CDR3 protein is CAIRTGTEGAEAFF. CDR3 nucleotide sequence: TGTGCCATCCGCACCGGGACGGAGGGAGCTGAAGCTTTCTTT.

The chain employs TRBV20-1 and TRBJ2-4, with D perhaps TRBD1 (5 bases). The J call may be mistaken, given a closer DNA end match to TRBJ2-7. The CDR3 length is 14 residues. In germline, CDR1 is DFQATT, CDR2 SNEGSKA (reference sequence). CDR3 in DNA: TGCAGTGCAAATATGCCAGGGATATCCTACGAGCAGTACTTC. It encodes CSANMPGISYEQYF.

This chain connects TRBV27 to TRBJ2-7, with D uncertain. Trimming removed 3 bases at V and 0 bases at J, with 9 bases between. Germline CDR1 reads MNHEY; CDR2 reads SMNVEV (reference sequence). This CDR3 has 14 residues. DNA for the CDR3: TGTGCCAGCAGTTTTAGACCAGCCTCCTACGAGCAGTACTTC. It translates to CASSFRPASYEQYF.

CDR3 region: CSASQLPNTEAFF. CDR3 in DNA: TGCAGTGCCTCCCAGCTGCCGAACACTGAAGCTTTCTTT. The V call is TRBV20-1, the J call TRBJ1-1; no reliable D call. Deletions cut 6 bases from V and 1 base from J, with 12 bases between. Per the germline V gene, CDR1 is DFQATT and CDR2 is SNEGSKA (reference sequence). This CDR3 region has 13 residues.